This TCR beta chain comes out of a study of Ad26.COV2.S vaccination and SARS-CoV-2 variants. CDR3 size: 14 residues. Germline-derived CDR1 and CDR2 are SNHLY and FYNNEI. With 8 bases removed from V and 4 bases from J, the gap between germline ends came to 15 bases. Profiling relied on immunoSEQ multiplex PCR, and the TCRdb table lists in-frame clones only, not all of them. Here the sample spans about 260,000 clones, around 88% being singletons. Treatment noted: some 20 received Ad26.COV2.S at low or high dose, single or two shots; about 5 received placebo; per-sample allocation not given. Sampling was done on day 63 after the first vaccine or placebo injection.

This specimen was peripheral blood, taken in a trial of Ad26.COV2.S vaccine versus placebo. The TCR sequence derives from a person between 18 and 59 years old who received the Ad26.COV2.S COVID-19 vaccine or a placebo. This chain uses TRBV2 with TRBJ1-3, with a weak D call TRBD1 (6 bases). CDR3 sequence (DNA): TGTGCCAGCGGCGACAGGCCCTACGGAAACACCATATATTTT. This translates into CASGDRPYGNTIYF.